The 13 T cell receptor beta chains listed next were all sequenced from one sample in a study of cytomegalovirus exposure and HLA in healthy donors. Assay: immunoSEQ multiplex PCR; the TCRdb copy retains only in-frame clones and omits some. The data show under 85,000 clones, with roughly 95% seen just once and 2.5% to 4% held by the top ten. The specimen sequenced was PBMCs. These receptors were obtained from a woman aged 18-29 years in good health and CMV-seropositive.

The gene calls are TRBV30 and TRBJ2-2, with a weak D call TRBD2 (6 bases). V shed 0 bases and J shed 7 bases, with 9 bases lying between them. The length of the CDR3 is 13 residues. Germline assignment: CDR1 GTSNPN and CDR2 SVGIG (reference sequence). The CDR3 is CAWSVRGNGELFF. CDR3 DNA: TGTGCCTGGAGTGTACGCGGGAACGGGGAGCTGTTTTTT.

The gene calls are TRBV27 and TRBJ2-1, with 9 bases matching TRBD2. Germline V gene data show CDR1 as MNHEY and CDR2 as SMNVEV (reference sequence). This CDR3 has 15 amino acids. J lost 4 bases, V lost 5 bases, and 6 bases had no gene match. CDR3 sequence: CASSPLAGIYNEQFF. DNA of the CDR3: TGTGCCAGCAGTCCTCTAGCGGGGATTTACAATGAGCAGTTCTTC.

This chain connects TRBV11-2 to TRBJ2-1; the D gene is possibly TRBD2 (5 bases). The V gene lost 0 bases and the J gene lost 9 bases, with 12 bases spanning the gap. CDR3 size: 14 residues. Germline lookup yields CDR1 SGHAT and CDR2 FQNNGV. The CDR3 DNA is TGTGCCAGCAGCTTAGATCTGGGAGCGAGTGAGCAGTTCTTC. This sequence encodes CASSLDLGASEQFF.

The chain joins TRBV11-2 to TRBJ2-7, with a possible D match to TRBD2 (6 bases). CDR1 is SGHAT, CDR2 FQNNGV, per germline. The V end lost 3 bases, the J end lost 6 bases, and 15 bases lay between the germline ends. The CDR3 covers 14 residues. The CDR3 sequence: CASSLGGLKTEQYF. The CDR3, as DNA: TGTGCCAGCAGCTTGGGAGGACTGAAGACCGAGCAGTACTTC.

The V and J genes are TRBV4-1 and TRBJ1-6; D remains unclear. The V end was cut by 0 bases, the J end by 4 bases, with 7 bases between. This CDR3 has 15 amino acids. CDR1 is MGHRA and CDR2 is YSYEKL in the germline V gene. CDR3 residues: CASSQERAYNSPLHF. In nucleotides, the CDR3 is TGCGCCAGCAGCCAAGAAAGAGCTTATAATTCACCCCTCCACTTT.

V and J are TRBV6-1 and TRBJ2-3, with a weak D call TRBD1 (5 bases). The germline V gene encodes CDR1 MNHNS and CDR2 SASEGT. V gave up 2 bases and J gave up 5 bases, with 11 bases separating them. The CDR3 runs to 14 residues. The DNA for the CDR3 is TGTGCCAGCAGTGAAAGGGCAGGGATAGATACGCAGTATTTT. This translates into CASSERAGIDTQYF.

The rearrangement uses TRBV6-1 and TRBJ2-1, with D perhaps matching TRBD2 (6 bases). Germline CDR1 reads MNHNS; CDR2 reads SASEGT. CDR3 size: 18 residues. Trimming removed 3 bases from V and 8 bases from J, with 26 bases in between. CDR3 sequence reads: CASSEWLGRAGPTDEQFF. The CDR3 DNA follows: TGTGCCAGCAGTGAGTGGCTGGGAAGGGCGGGGCCCACGGATGAGCAGTTCTTC.

The chain uses TRBV7-2 and TRBJ2-1; 8 bases are a match to TRBD1. The CDR3 length is 15 residues. V dropped 4 bases and J dropped 4; count of bases not matched to a gene: 6. CDR1 and CDR2 from the germline V gene are SGHTA and FQGNSA. DNA for the CDR3: TGTGCCAGCAGCTCACAGGGGGGCTTTTACAATGAGCAGTTCTTC. This codes for CASSSQGGFYNEQFF.

This chain uses TRBV30 with TRBJ2-2; D unclear. Trimming shortened V by 4 bases and J by 4 bases, and 7 bases separated the two germline ends. The CDR3 is 12 amino acids. Germline V lookup: CDR1 GTSNPN, CDR2 SVGIG (reference sequence). CDR3 bases: TGTGCCTGGACCATTCCCACCGGGGAGCTGTTTTTT. Translation gives CAWTIPTGELFF.

The chain links TRBV4-3 to TRBJ2-1; 9 bases align to TRBD2. The CDR3 sequence is 16 residues long. J lost 7 bases, V lost 1 base, and 8 bases had no gene match. CDR1 and CDR2 (germline): LGHNA, YSLEER. The chain's CDR3 is CASSQVVLAGRNEQFF. The CDR3 DNA reads TGCGCCAGCAGCCAAGTAGTACTAGCGGGTAGGAATGAGCAGTTCTTC.

This sequence joins TRBV19 and TRBJ2-1; 7 bases align to TRBD2. Germline V CDR1 and CDR2: LNHDA, SQIVND (reference sequence). This CDR3 has 16 amino acids. V dropped 6 bases and J dropped 1; count of bases not matched to a gene: 9. The DNA of the CDR3 is TGTGCCAGTAGAGCTAGCGGTTTTTGGTCCTACAATGAGCAGTTCTTC. It translates to CASRASGFWSYNEQFF.

The chain has TRBV7-9 and TRBJ1-2; no clear D. Trimming cost V 5 bases and J 4 bases, with 8 bases left between them. Germline assignment: CDR1 SEHNR and CDR2 FQNEAQ (reference sequence). This CDR3 has 12 amino acids. The CDR3 spells CASSLSSYGYTF. The DNA for the CDR3 is TGTGCCAGCAGCCTTTCTTCCTATGGCTACACCTTC.

The chain employs TRBV7-2 and TRBJ2-1; 7 bases match TRBD2. The CDR3 is 16 residues long. Germline CDR1 SGHTA, CDR2 FQGNSA. Trimming cost V 0 bases and J 10 bases; bases outside gene matches: 12. CDR3 sequence (DNA): TGTGCCAGCAGCTTAGCTAGCGGGTCGGGTACAATGGAGCAGTTCTTC. It is translated as CASSLASGSGTMEQFF.